These 28 T cell receptor beta chains were all obtained from the same sample, sequenced in a study of T cells in Graves' hyperthyroidism and ophthalmopathy. The TCR beta CDR3 regions underwent amplification using RNA transcripts as the source. In the first-round RT-PCR of the TCR CDR3, the HTBI primer set was used. TCRdb redid the calling of the multiplex PCR reads with MiXCR, one entry per CDR3 protein. The sample lists around 500,000 distinct CDR3 sequences; 15% to 20% were seen once. The sequenced sample was blood. The receptors come from a woman in her twenties or thirties with Graves' ophthalmopathy.

V gene TRBV4-2 combines with J gene TRBJ2-3; no reliable D call. Trimming took 1 base from V and 8 from J, leaving 13 bases between them. The CDR3 extends over 14 amino acids. Germline V gives CDR1 LGHNA, CDR2 YNFKEQ. In DNA form, the CDR3 reads TGTGCCAGCAGCCAAGTTTTCGGGCTTCCTACGCAGTATTTT. It is translated as CASSQVFGLPTQYF.

This clonotype was detected a few times. This sequence joins TRBV18 and TRBJ1-5; tentatively, D is TRBD1 (5 bases). Trimming removed 3 bases from V and 5 bases from J, with 20 bases in between. CDR1 and CDR2 from the germline V gene are KGHSH and LQKENI. CDR3 length equals 17 residues. CDR3 in amino acids: CASSPGGLRQNHQPQHF. In DNA, the CDR3 is TGTGCCAGCTCACCGGGGGGGTTGAGACAGAACCATCAGCCCCAGCATTTT.

The chain couples TRBV12-3 or TRBV12-4 to TRBJ1-4, with D perhaps TRBD1 (5 bases). Trimming took off 5 bases at V and 8 bases at J, with 21 bases between the two ends. The CDR3 runs 16 residues. In DNA, the CDR3 is TGTGCCAGCAGTCCCATTCGAGGTCTGGGGGGGGAAAAACTGTTTTTT. Amino acid sequence: CASSPIRGLGGEKLFF.

This clonotype appeared many times. The chain uses TRBV27 and TRBJ2-5; 11 bases are a match to TRBD1. The CDR3 length is 16 residues. Germline loops: CDR1 MNHEY, CDR2 SMNVEV (reference sequence). J was trimmed by 4 bases and V by 5 bases; bases with no gene match: 9. The CDR3 DNA is TGTGCCAGCAGTCACCGGCGGACAGGGGGCGGAGAGACCCAGTACTTC. Translation gives CASSHRRTGGGETQYF.

J is TRBJ1-2 and V is TRBV6-5; D might be TRBD1 (5 bases). The V gene's germline CDR1 is MNHEY and CDR2 SVGAGI. The germline V and J ends were trimmed by 0 bases and 4 bases, with 12 bases remaining between them. The CDR3 spans 15 residues. Here the CDR3 DNA reads TGTGCCAGCAGTTACTCGAAGACAGACCGCTATGGCTACACCTTC. As protein: CASSYSKTDRYGYTF.

There are many counts of this clonotype. This rearrangement joins TRBV28 to TRBJ2-7; D may be TRBD1 or TRBD2 (5 bases each). The germline V and J ends were trimmed by 4 bases and 0 bases, with 19 bases remaining between them. Germline assignment: CDR1 MDHEN and CDR2 SYDVKM. The CDR3 covers 17 residues. CDR3 loop: CASSSRPGRKTSYEQYF. The CDR3 DNA sequence: TGTGCCAGCAGTTCGCGACCGGGACGGAAGACCTCCTACGAGCAGTACTTC.

This clonotype showed up many times. The J gene is TRBJ2-6, the V gene TRBV3-1, with D possibly being TRBD1 (5 bases). This CDR3 contains 15 residues. The V end lost 2 bases, the J end lost 0 bases, and 5 bases lay between the germline ends. Germline CDR1 reads LGHDT; CDR2 reads YNNKEL (reference sequence). The CDR3: CASSQQGSGANVLTF. The CDR3 nucleotides read TGTGCCAGCAGCCAACAGGGCTCTGGGGCCAACGTCCTGACTTTC.

This clonotype has more than one count but fewer than ten. The chain recombines TRBV5-5 with TRBJ1-3; possibly TRBD1 for D (6 bases). The germline V gene encodes CDR1 SGHKS and CDR2 YYEKEE (reference sequence). The CDR3 loop spans 15 amino acids. V was trimmed by 0 bases and J by 0 bases, leaving 7 bases between them. Here the CDR3 DNA reads TGTGCCAGCAGCTTGGACAGGGTCTCTGGAAACACCATATATTTT. As protein: CASSLDRVSGNTIYF.

This clonotype has ten or more counts. The gene calls are TRBV20-1 and TRBJ2-7, with 7 bases matching TRBD1. Per germline, CDR1 DFQATT and CDR2 SNEGSKA (reference sequence). Germline trimming cut 8 bases from V and 6 bases from J; bases unmatched to any gene: 10. The CDR3 has 12 residues. The CDR3 protein is CSLNHEGAEQYF. In nucleotides, the CDR3 is TGCAGTCTAAACCACGAGGGGGCCGAGCAGTACTTC.

This clonotype was recorded a few times. The rearrangement links TRBV4-1 to TRBJ1-2, with 9 bases matching TRBD1. V was clipped by 0 bases and J by 2 bases; unmatched bases: 1. Germline CDR1 reads MGHRA; CDR2 reads YSYEKL. This CDR3 contains 15 residues. The CDR3 coding sequence is TGCGCCAGCAGCCAAGATGGGACAGGGAACTATGGCTACACCTTC. It yields the protein CASSQDGTGNYGYTF.

The chain joins TRBV19 to TRBJ2-3, with 7 bases fitting TRBD2. V trimming: 8 bases; J trimming: 4 bases; junction bases outside the gene matches: 15. The CDR3 sequence is 16 residues long. In germline, CDR1 is LNHDA, CDR2 SQIVND (reference sequence). CDR3 region: CASQGSGGRRADTQYF. The CDR3 bases are TGTGCCAGTCAGGGCTCCGGCGGGAGAAGGGCAGATACGCAGTATTTT. Based on the CDR3 plus reference TRBV19 and TRBJ2-3, the full variable domain is DGGITQSPKYLFRKEGQNVTLSCEQNLNHDAMYWYRQDPGQGLRLIYYSQIVNDFQKGDIAEGYSVSREKKESFPLTVTSAQKNPTAFYLCASQGSGGRRADTQYFGPGTRLTVL.

The gene calls are TRBV7-2 and TRBJ2-1, with 10 bases that match TRBD2. Germline V CDR1 and CDR2: SGHTA, FQGNSA. Trimming removed 1 base from V and 5 bases from J; junction bases left unmatched: 11. The CDR3 sequence is 18 residues long. The CDR3 protein is CASSLVSGRPRNDNEQFF. Here the CDR3 DNA reads TGTGCCAGCAGCTTAGTTAGCGGGAGGCCCCGAAATGACAATGAGCAGTTCTTC.

The rearrangement links TRBV7-9 to TRBJ2-7; D is unresolved. The CDR3 spans 14 residues. Trimming took 1 base from V and 3 from J, leaving 10 bases between them. CDR1 SEHNR and CDR2 FQNEAQ come from the germline V gene (reference sequence). CDR3 DNA sequence: TGTGCCAGCAGCTTAGGGCAGAATAACTACGAGCAGTACTTC. Its translation: CASSLGQNNYEQYF.

This clonotype was picked up a small number of times. J is TRBJ2-1 and V is TRBV29-1; 9 bases are shared with TRBD2. J lost 7 bases, V lost 4 bases, and 8 bases had no gene match. This CDR3 has 14 residues. Germline CDR1 is SQVTM and CDR2 is ANQGSEA. Here the CDR3 DNA reads TGCAGCGTTGGGGGCCTAGCGGGAACGAATGAGCAGTTCTTC. Translated, it gives CSVGGLAGTNEQFF.

This clonotype was seen a few times. The V call is TRBV29-1, the J call TRBJ2-3; possibly TRBD2 for D (5 bases). Trimming took off 6 bases at V and 8 bases at J, with 15 bases between the two ends. This CDR3 is 12 amino acids long. Germline V CDR1 and CDR2: SQVTM, ANQGSEA. Written as DNA, the CDR3 is TGCAGCGTCCTAAGCGGTCCAGGTACGCAGTATTTT. This translates into CSVLSGPGTQYF.

The V call is TRBV5-1, the J call TRBJ2-7; weak D call: TRBD1 (6 bases). Trimming removed 5 bases at V and 4 bases at J, with 13 bases between. Germline V gives CDR1 SGHRS, CDR2 YFSETQ. The length of the CDR3 is 13 residues. The CDR3 DNA reads TGCGCCAGCAGTAAGGACAGAAGATACGAGCAGTACTTC. Translating gives CASSKDRRYEQYF.

This clonotype was seen ten or more times. V gene TRBV5-1 combines with J gene TRBJ2-7; D is undetermined. This CDR3 contains 12 residues. V dropped 4 bases and J dropped 2 bases, with 7 bases sitting between them. Looked up from germline, CDR1 is SGHRS and CDR2 is YFSETQ. This chain's CDR3 is CASSLVAYEQYF. The CDR3 bases are TGCGCCAGCAGCCTCGTGGCCTACGAGCAGTACTTC.

This clonotype came up many times. The chain combines TRBV3-1 with TRBJ2-5; D gene unclear. CDR3 length equals 12 residues. Germline V CDR1 and CDR2: LGHDT, YNNKEL (reference sequence). V lost 0 bases to trimming and J lost 6 bases, with 5 bases between them. The CDR3 DNA follows: TGTGCCAGCAGCCAAGATCGGAAGACCCAGTACTTC. Encoded protein: CASSQDRKTQYF.

This clonotype was seen at least ten times. The chain has TRBV7-6 and TRBJ2-3, with TRBD2 as a possible D gene (6 bases). Between the trimmed V and J ends, which lost 5 bases and 4 bases, there was a span of 19 bases. Germline V gene sequence: CDR1 SGHVS, CDR2 FNYEAQ. This CDR3 has 16 residues. CDR3 loop: CASSPRPEEGADTQYF. The CDR3 coding sequence is TGTGCCAGCAGCCCACGCCCGGAGGAGGGCGCAGATACGCAGTATTTT. The variable domain in full, completed from reference TRBV7-6 and TRBJ2-3, reads GAGVSQSPRYKVTKRGQDVALRCDPISGHVSLYWYRQALGQGPEFLTYFNYEAQQDKSGLPNDRFSAERPEGSISTLTIQRTEQRDSAMYRCASSPRPEEGADTQYFGPGTRLTVL.

This chain uses TRBV6-4 with TRBJ2-3, with D possibly called TRBD1 or TRBD2 (5 bases each). V was clipped by 3 bases and J by 2 bases, with 9 bases between them. Germline CDR1 is MRHNA and CDR2 is SNTAGT. There are 14 residues in the CDR3. In nucleotides, the CDR3 is TGTGCCAGCAGTGAGTTCGGGACCACAGATACGCAGTATTTT. Translation: CASSEFGTTDTQYF.

There are many counts of this clonotype. The chain couples TRBV20-1 to TRBJ2-7; D might be TRBD1 or TRBD2, each matching 5 bases. V was pared by 3 bases and J by 3 bases, with 15 bases between. There are 14 residues in the CDR3. Per germline, CDR1 DFQATT and CDR2 SNEGSKA (reference sequence). The CDR3 region has the DNA TGCAGTGCTAGTCCCCCGGGGCCCAACTACGAGCAGTACTTC. It translates to CSASPPGPNYEQYF.

This clonotype was observed many times. This rearrangement joins TRBV6-2 or TRBV6-3 to TRBJ1-1; TRBD1 is a possible D gene (6 bases). CDR1 and CDR2 (germline): MNHEY, SVGEGT. The CDR3 length is 15 residues. V gave up 0 bases and J gave up 5 bases, with 13 bases separating them. CDR3 nucleotides: TGTGCCAGCAGTTACTCGGGGGGCGCAAGGACTGAAGCTTTCTTT. Protein: CASSYSGGARTEAFF.

This clonotype was seen repeatedly, ten times or more. This sequence joins TRBV7-9 and TRBJ2-1; unclear D gene. CDR3 size: 15 residues. Deletions cut 0 bases from V and 3 bases from J, with 9 bases between. From germline, CDR1 is SEHNR and CDR2 FQNEAQ (reference sequence). The CDR3 DNA is TGTGCCAGCAGCTTAGCCTCGATTTTCTACAATGAGCAGTTCTTC. This encodes CASSLASIFYNEQFF. Full variable domain (outside the CDR3, taken from reference TRBV7-9 and TRBJ2-1): DTGVSQNPRHKITKRGQNVTFRCDPISEHNRLYWYRQTLGQGPEFLTYFQNEAQLEKSRLLSDRFSAERPKGSFSTLEIQRTEQGDSAMYLCASSLASIFYNEQFFGPGTRLTVL.

This clonotype was counted a few times. The rearrangement uses TRBV7-2 and TRBJ2-3; either TRBD1 or TRBD2 may fit D (6 bases each). Germline loops: CDR1 SGHTA, CDR2 FQGNSA. The V gene lost 4 bases and the J gene lost 2 bases, with 10 bases spanning the gap. The CDR3 covers 14 residues. The CDR3 here is CASSWGAATDTQYF. As DNA, the CDR3 is TGTGCCAGCAGCTGGGGGGCCGCCACAGATACGCAGTATTTT. Looking up the rest from reference TRBV7-2 and TRBJ2-3 gives the full variable domain: GAGVSQSPSNKVTEKGKDVELRCDPISGHTALYWYRQSLGQGLEFLIYFQGNSAPDKSGLPSDRFSAERTGGSVSTLTIQRTQQEDSAVYLCASSWGAATDTQYFGPGTRLTVL.

The sample holds many counts of this clonotype. The chain carries TRBV27 and TRBJ2-1, with 10 positions matching TRBD2. This CDR3 has 15 amino acids. Per germline, CDR1 MNHEY and CDR2 SMNVEV (reference sequence). The V gene end was trimmed by 7 bases and the J gene end by 3 bases; junction bases not matched to a gene: 6. CDR3 bases: TGTGCCAGCAACCTAGCGGGAGCGTTCTACAATGAGCAGTTCTTC. As protein: CASNLAGAFYNEQFF.

The chain joins TRBV7-9 to TRBJ2-3; 10 bases agree with TRBD2. Germline V gene sequence: CDR1 SEHNR, CDR2 FQNEAQ (reference sequence). The CDR3 has 18 residues. V dropped 4 bases and J dropped 0; count of bases not matched to a gene: 10. The CDR3 here is CASSSRRLAGGSTDTQYF. In DNA form, the CDR3 reads TGTGCCAGCAGCTCAAGACGTTTAGCGGGAGGAAGCACAGATACGCAGTATTTT.

Ten or more counts support this clonotype. The rearrangement joins TRBV7-3 to TRBJ2-7, with 8 positions matching TRBD2. The CDR3 totals 14 residues. V lost 6 bases and J lost 5; bases outside the gene matches: 9. Germline V lookup: CDR1 SGHTA, CDR2 FQGTGA. The CDR3 coding sequence is TGTGCCAGCAGTCTATCGGGAGGGCCTGACGAGCAGTACTTC. Its protein product is CASSLSGGPDEQYF. The variable domain in full, with the rest retrieved from reference TRBV7-3 and TRBJ2-7, is GAGVSQTPSNKVTEKGKYVELRCDPISGHTALYWYRQSLGQGPEFLIYFQGTGAADDSGLPNDRFFAVRPEGSVSTLKIQRTERGDSAVYLCASSLSGGPDEQYFGPGTRLTVT.

The gene calls are TRBV6-1 and TRBJ2-1; 9 nucleotides agree with TRBD2. V dropped 5 bases and J dropped 7; count of bases not matched to a gene: 3. CDR1 and CDR2 from the germline V gene are MNHNS and SASEGT. The CDR3 consists of 13 residues. The CDR3 spells CASSSSGINEQFF. CDR3 DNA: TGTGCCAGCAGTTCTAGCGGGATAAATGAGCAGTTCTTC.